This T cell receptor (beta chain) originates from a study of T-cell memory formation after mild COVID-19. A single record per CDR3 protein comes from TCRdb applying MiXCR to the 5' RACE reads. The table lists about 210,000 distinct CDR3 sequences, approximately 30% of them singletons. The ends lost 1 base at V and 7 bases at J; junction bases unmatched: 6. The germline CDR1 and CDR2 sequences are SEHNR and FQNEAQ (reference sequence). This CDR3 is built from 14 residues. This sequence was found in an adult woman who had mild COVID-19 (a few samples of this study predate the infection). Cell type and time point are not known. What was sequenced was PBMCs or a T cell subset sorted from them (not recorded which). J is TRBJ2-7 and V is TRBV7-9; 8 bases fit TRBD1. CDR3 DNA sequence: TGTGCCAGCAGCTTAGAAGGGACAGGACGTGAGCAGTACTTC. Its translation is CASSLEGTGREQYF.